Sequencing of this T cell receptor (beta chain) was carried out in a study of T cells after yellow fever vaccination. Study context: The SMART-Seq v4 Ultra Low Input method served to prepare the low-cell-number fractions. Study-wide points: Among all clonotypes, a small share was observed in both CD4 and CD8 compartments. Re-detected after boosting: most primary clones, more than 95% of CD4 and less than 90% of CD8.

Concerning this clonotype: Its target is unknown.

From germline, CDR1 is SGHTA and CDR2 FQGNSA. The CDR3 is 13 residues long. Between the trimmed V and J ends, which lost 1 base and 3 bases, there was a span of 5 bases. 5'RACE template switching added a universal primer site and UMIs to TCR cDNA. TCRdb passed the 5' RACE reads through MiXCR, listing each CDR3 protein once. The sample records 300,000 or so distinct CDR3 sequences, over 10% being singletons. The TCR was taken from a man aged 25-40 years who received the YFV17D yellow fever vaccine. The source material was CD4+ T cells sorted from PBMCs, sampled 45 days after the yellow fever booster vaccination. The chain joins TRBV7-2 to TRBJ2-3; no reliable D call. Here the CDR3 reads CASSLVWTDTQYF. Written as DNA, the CDR3 is TGTGCCAGCAGCTTAGTGTGGACAGATACGCAGTATTTT.